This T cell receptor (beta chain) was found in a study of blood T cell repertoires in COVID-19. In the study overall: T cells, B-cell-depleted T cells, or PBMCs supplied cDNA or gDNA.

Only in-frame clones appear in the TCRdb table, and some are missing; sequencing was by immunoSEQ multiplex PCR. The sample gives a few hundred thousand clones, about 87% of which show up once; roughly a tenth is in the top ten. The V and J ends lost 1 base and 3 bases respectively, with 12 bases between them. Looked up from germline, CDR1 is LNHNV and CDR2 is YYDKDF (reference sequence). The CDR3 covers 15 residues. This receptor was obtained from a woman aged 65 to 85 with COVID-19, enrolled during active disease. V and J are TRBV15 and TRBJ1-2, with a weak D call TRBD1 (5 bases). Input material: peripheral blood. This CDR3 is CATSRVLQGHYGYTF. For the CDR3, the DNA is TGTGCCACCAGCAGAGTCCTCCAGGGCCACTATGGCTACACCTTC.